This T cell receptor beta chain was sequenced during a study of vaccination effects on CD4 cells after COVID-19. Isolation of CD4+ T cells took place after approximately 10 days of culture. The length of the CDR3 is 15 residues. The germline V gene has CDR1 MGHRA and CDR2 YSYEKL. V was shortened by 4 bases and J by 0 bases, with 12 bases between the two germline ends. Of note for this clone: The antigen remains unidentified.

Sequencing was performed with immunoSEQ multiplex PCR; in TCRdb, only in-frame clones are kept and a portion is missing. In the table there are about 64,000 clones, approximately 72% of which are singletons. The clonotype originates from a human donor who had a prior SARS-CoV-2 infection. The sample was CD4+ T cells from PBMCs cultured without peptide, taken before COVID-19 vaccination. The rearrangement uses TRBV4-1 and TRBJ1-2, with D uncertain. CDR3 protein: CASSPLGLPNYGYTF. CDR3 DNA: TGCGCCAGCAGCCCTCTTGGTTTACCTAACTATGGCTACACCTTC.